This note documents a single TCR beta chain sequence. The antigen is undetermined. The data were taken from a study of T cell responses to AZD1222 COVID-19 vaccine. Overall study findings and caveats: Only a handful of AZD1222 recipients, more than five in all, had baseline seropositivity.

Profiling relied on immunoSEQ multiplex PCR, and the TCRdb table lists in-frame clones only, not all of them. This table has approximately 180,000 clones, roughly nine tenths appearing once. V lost 4 bases to trimming and J lost 0 bases, with 10 bases between them. This CDR3 is 16 amino acids long. Germline loops: CDR1 MDHEN, CDR2 SYDVKM. The sequence derives from an adult in good health. The rearrangement links TRBV28 to TRBJ2-6; D is perhaps TRBD1 or TRBD2 (6 bases each). This sample comprised peripheral blood, obtained on day 0 of AZD1222 vaccination. CDR3 nucleotide sequence: TGTGCCAGCAGTTCGGGGGCCGACTCTGGGGCCAACGTCCTGACTTTC. Translation: CASSSGADSGANVLTF.